This T cell receptor beta chain was sequenced during a study of blood T cell repertoires in COVID-19. Study in general: Italy, Spain and the United States were the sources of the convalescent and acute COVID-19 samples.

Data came from immunoSEQ multiplex PCR; TCRdb stores just in-frame clones and leaves some out. The repertoire holds 400,000 or so clones, approximately 90% seen once, with roughly 0.78% in the top ten. CDR1 is SGDLS, CDR2 YYNGEE, per germline. There are 13 residues in the CDR3. V lost 5 bases to trimming and J lost 4 bases, with 12 bases between them. This chain links TRBV9 with TRBJ2-5, with D possibly being TRBD1 (7 bases). Sequencing was done on a sample of peripheral blood. This TCR came from a young man with COVID-19, enrolled during active disease. CDR3 bases: TGTGCCAGCAGTGCAGGGGGAGGAGAGACCCAGTACTTC. It translates to CASSAGGGETQYF.